This T cell receptor (beta chain) was sequenced during a study of T cells in Graves' hyperthyroidism and ophthalmopathy. General study results and limits: Blood held most thyroid clonotypes expanded above 0.001 frequency. From stable hyperthyroidism, ophthalmopathy was set apart by a 13 V-J model.

This clonotype was counted many times. Antigen unknown. Amplified regions were TCR beta CDR3 sequences from RNA transcripts. The primer set for the first-round RT-PCR of the TCR CDR3 was HTBI. TCRdb passed the multiplex PCR reads through MiXCR, listing each CDR3 protein once. This repertoire shows about 500,000 distinct CDR3 sequences, approximately 48% found once; its top ten account for around two fifths. Uncontrolled infection, other autoimmune disease, pregnancy or lactation barred patients from enrollment. The germline V gene has CDR1 MNHEY and CDR2 SVGAGI. V was cut by 8 bases and J by 8 bases, with 16 bases left in between. The CDR3 runs to 14 residues.

Sequencing input: peripheral blood or thyroid tissue (not recorded which). The TCR originated in an adult woman with Graves' disease, either hyperthyroidism or ophthalmopathy (not recorded which). The chain recombines TRBV6-5 with TRBJ1-6; TRBD1 might be the D (5 bases). CDR3 in DNA: TGTGCCAGCTCGACCGGGACCCGCTATTCACCCCTCCACTTT. It encodes CASSTGTRYSPLHF.